The 15 T cell receptor beta chains in this list originate from one sample, sequenced in a study of T cell responses to AZD1222 COVID-19 vaccine (dated by TCRdb to the early 2020s). The sample's time point label is to be understood as: about 28 days (+/-7) after the second vaccine dose. Library creation used the immunoSEQ multiplex PCR assay. This is the immuneACCESS table as TCRdb keeps it, with only in-frame sequences that have V and J called. A part of the clones is gone; compared with another copy, unresolved V genes explain less than half, and the rest is unexplained. Recorded for this sample are about 130,000 clones; roughly 88% of them occurred a single time. The top ten clones comprise around 5% of the sample. Sample: peripheral blood, taken 28 days after the second AZD1222 dose. Receptors were obtained from an adult who received the AZD1222 COVID-19 vaccine.

The chain carries TRBV3-1 (or the pseudogene TRBV3-2) and TRBJ2-2; D not certain. Germline V CDR1 and CDR2: LGHDT, YNNKEL (reference sequence). Trimming removed 3 bases at V and 3 bases at J, with 2 bases between. The CDR3 is 12 amino acids. Written as DNA, the CDR3 is TGTGCCAGCAGCCAGTACACCGGGGAGCTGTTTTTT. Translating gives CASSQYTGELFF.

The chain has TRBV7-2 and TRBJ1-2; 8 nucleotides agree with TRBD1. CDR1 is SGHTA, CDR2 FQGNSA, per germline. This CDR3 has 19 residues. The V and J ends lost 5 bases and 0 bases, in that order; junction bases with no gene match: 17. This CDR3 reads CASSLPRRDRGHTNYGYTF. In DNA, the CDR3 is TGTGCCAGCAGCCTACCACGGCGAGACAGGGGTCATACTAACTATGGCTACACCTTC.

The chain employs TRBV2 and TRBJ2-3, with D possibly being TRBD1 (6 bases). CDR3 length equals 15 residues. V was cut by 6 bases and J by 0 bases, with 13 bases left in between. Germline assignment: CDR1 SNHLY and CDR2 FYNNEI. CDR3 nucleotide sequence: TGTGCCAGCAGCGGACAGTCTCTTAGCACAGATACGCAGTATTTT. Its protein product is CASSGQSLSTDTQYF.

V and J are TRBV7-6 and TRBJ2-2, with 11 nucleotides matching TRBD2. Per germline, CDR1 SGHVS and CDR2 FNYEAQ. Trimming took 4 bases from V and 7 from J; bases not matched to a gene: 5. CDR3 length equals 15 residues. DNA of the CDR3: TGTGCCAGCAGCTCAATAGCGGGAGGGTACGGGGAGCTGTTTTTT. Its protein product is CASSSIAGGYGELFF. The variable domain in full, with the rest retrieved from reference TRBV7-6 and TRBJ2-2, is GAGVSQSPRYKVTKRGQDVALRCDPISGHVSLYWYRQALGQGPEFLTYFNYEAQQDKSGLPNDRFSAERPEGSISTLTIQRTEQRDSAMYRCASSSIAGGYGELFFGEGSRLTVL.

This clone was seen just once. This chain uses TRBV5-6 with TRBJ2-7; D call uncertain. This CDR3 has 15 amino acids. The V end was cut by 4 bases, the J end by 6 bases, with 20 bases between. Germline values: CDR1 SGHDT, CDR2 YYEEEE. The CDR3 protein is CASSPPYAGSPEQYF. CDR3 sequence (DNA): TGTGCCAGCAGCCCCCCATACGCCGGTTCCCCCGAGCAGTACTTC.

The chain combines TRBV9 with TRBJ2-3; no clear D. Deletions cut 3 bases from V and 1 base from J, with 9 bases between. CDR1 and CDR2 (germline): SGDLS, YYNGEE. The CDR3 has 14 amino acids. CDR3 region: CASSGHGGTDTQYF. CDR3 in DNA: TGTGCCAGCAGCGGCCATGGCGGCACAGATACGCAGTATTTT. Full variable domain (missing parts from reference TRBV9 and TRBJ2-3): DSGVTQTPKHLITATGQRVTLRCSPRSGDLSVYWYQQSLDQGLQFLIQYYNGEERAKGNILERFSAQQFPDLHSELNLSSLELGDSALYFCASSGHGGTDTQYFGPGTRLTVL.

The V gene is TRBV29-1, the J gene TRBJ1-2; 11 bases are a match to TRBD1. V was clipped by 7 bases and J by 6 bases; unmatched bases: 10. This CDR3 has 14 amino acids. Germline V CDR1 and CDR2: SQVTM, ANQGSEA. CDR3: CSAIRDRGSNGYTF. The CDR3 DNA reads TGCAGCGCTATCCGGGACAGGGGGTCTAATGGCTACACCTTC.

The chain combines TRBV18 with TRBJ2-7; 8 nucleotides agree with TRBD1. From germline, CDR1 is KGHSH and CDR2 LQKENI. The CDR3 has 15 amino acids. Trimming removed 6 bases from V and 0 bases from J; junction bases left unmatched: 7. The CDR3 region is CASSLGQVSSYEQYF. The CDR3 nucleotides are TGTGCCAGCTCCCTGGGACAGGTGAGCTCCTACGAGCAGTACTTC.

The V gene is TRBV6-5, the J gene TRBJ1-1; TRBD1 matches 9 bases. This CDR3 has 13 amino acids. V shed 10 bases and J 3 bases; nucleotides not matched to a gene: 6. Germline V gene lookup returns CDR1 MNHEY and CDR2 SVGAGI. Here the CDR3 reads CATRQGVDTEAFF. CDR3 in DNA: TGTGCCACCAGACAGGGGGTGGACACTGAAGCTTTCTTT.

The rearrangement uses TRBV7-9 and TRBJ1-6; 8 bases line up with TRBD1. Germline trimming cut 4 bases from V and 6 bases from J; bases unmatched to any gene: 11. This CDR3 has 17 residues. Germline V gene lookup returns CDR1 SEHNR and CDR2 FQNEAQ (reference sequence). DNA of the CDR3: TGTGCCAGCAGCTCCGAAGGACAGGGATTGGCTAATTCACCCCTCCACTTT. The encoded protein is CASSSEGQGLANSPLHF.

The chain links TRBV27 to TRBJ2-5; D is possibly TRBD1 (6 bases). Germline V gene lookup returns CDR1 MNHEY and CDR2 SMNVEV (reference sequence). CDR3 size: 15 residues. V was cut by 4 bases and J by 5 bases, with 17 bases left in between. The CDR3 region is CASSYINRDGETQYF. CDR3 coding DNA: TGTGCCAGCAGTTACATAAACAGGGACGGGGAGACCCAGTACTTC.

The rearrangement uses TRBV28 and TRBJ1-4, with D perhaps TRBD1 (5 bases). The V gene lost 5 bases and the J gene lost 4 bases, with 11 bases spanning the gap. The germline gives CDR1 MDHEN, CDR2 SYDVKM. The CDR3 runs 14 residues. The CDR3 here is CASSTTEINEKLFF. CDR3 nucleotide sequence: TGTGCCAGCAGTACGACAGAGATTAATGAAAAACTGTTTTTT.

The rearrangement joins TRBV6-4 to TRBJ1-1; possible D gene TRBD1, 5 bases. CDR3 length: 16 residues. V was trimmed by 3 bases and J by 3 bases, leaving 17 bases between them. In germline, CDR1 is MRHNA, CDR2 SNTAGT. CDR3 region: CASSDTLRDRHTEAFF. The DNA for the CDR3 is TGTGCCAGCAGTGATACATTGAGGGACCGACACACTGAAGCTTTCTTT.

The chain has TRBV11-2 and TRBJ2-1; a possible D gene is TRBD1 (5 bases). This CDR3 has 13 amino acids. Germline CDR1 reads SGHAT; CDR2 reads FQNNGV. Trimming stripped 5 bases from V and 7 bases from J, with 12 bases between. CDR3 DNA: TGTGCCAGCAGCCGACAGACCAGTAATGAGCAGTTCTTC. Translation: CASSRQTSNEQFF.

This chain uses TRBV27 with TRBJ2-7; D not resolved. The CDR3 sequence is 14 residues long. Trimming removed 2 bases at V and 0 bases at J, with 8 bases between. CDR1 is MNHEY, CDR2 SMNVEV, per germline (reference sequence). The CDR3 sequence is CASSLKPFSYEQYF. CDR3 in DNA: TGTGCCAGCAGTTTAAAGCCTTTCTCCTACGAGCAGTACTTC.